What follows are 31 T cell receptor beta chains derived from one specimen sequenced in a study of blood T cell repertoires in COVID-19 (dated by TCRdb to the early 2020s). Library preparation employed the immunoSEQ multiplex PCR assay. Imported from immuneACCESS, the table was reduced by TCRdb to in-frame sequences with V and J called. These copies leave out some clones; in studies compared against another copy, an unresolved V gene accounts for under half, and the cause of the remainder is not known. The sample table lists hundreds of thousands of clones, approximately 86% of them with a count of one. The ten most abundant clones make up 2% to 3% of the sample. The sequencing sample was made of PBMCs or T cells enriched from blood (not recorded which). All receptors derive from a woman under 40 with acute COVID-19.

The V call is TRBV11-2, the J call TRBJ2-3, with D possibly being TRBD2 (5 bases). CDR3 length: 17 amino acids. With 1 base removed from V and 8 bases from J, the gap between germline ends came to 22 bases. Per germline, CDR1 SGHAT and CDR2 FQNNGV. CDR3 DNA: TGTGCCAGCAGCTTAGGATCGTTGACTAATCCTTCCGTTACGCAGTATTTT. This encodes CASSLGSLTNPSVTQYF.

The rearrangement uses TRBV19 and TRBJ2-2; TRBD1 is a possible D gene (7 bases). V shed 5 bases and J shed 6 bases, with 16 bases lying between them. Germline CDR1 and CDR2: LNHDA and SQIVND (reference sequence). This CDR3 has 15 residues. The CDR3 spells CASSSEGAGSGELFF. The CDR3 coding sequence is TGTGCCAGTAGTTCGGAGGGGGCCGGGTCCGGGGAGCTGTTTTTT.

This clone is a singleton in its sample. V gene TRBV10-3 combines with J gene TRBJ1-1; 8 positions agree with TRBD1. This CDR3 region has 12 residues. Germline CDR1 and CDR2: ENHRY and SYGVKD. J lost 4 bases, V lost 8 bases, and 3 bases had no gene match. CDR3 in DNA: TGTGCCATCGGGACAGGCGTCACTGAAGCTTTCTTT. This gives the protein CAIGTGVTEAFF.

The gene calls are TRBV5-1 and TRBJ2-1; 10 nucleotides align to TRBD1. Trimming took 4 bases from V and 6 from J; bases not matched to a gene: 7. Germline CDR1 reads SGHRS; CDR2 reads YFSETQ. The CDR3 covers 15 residues. The CDR3 nucleotides read TGCGCCAGCAGCAAGGACAGGGGGGGATCCAATGAGCAGTTCTTC. Encoded protein: CASSKDRGGSNEQFF.

The rearrangement links TRBV15 to TRBJ1-1; D unresolved. CDR1 and CDR2 from the germline V gene are LNHNV and YYDKDF (reference sequence). This CDR3 region has 17 residues. Trimming shortened V by 3 bases and J by 3 bases, and 20 bases separated the two germline ends. The CDR3 loop reads CATSSRKSGLMDTEAFF. The DNA of the CDR3 is TGTGCCACCAGCAGCAGAAAAAGCGGACTTATGGACACTGAAGCTTTCTTT.

The chain recombines TRBV19 with TRBJ2-3; D ambiguous. Germline CDR1 is LNHDA and CDR2 is SQIVND (reference sequence). Trimming took 1 base from V and 4 from J, leaving 12 bases between them. CDR3 size: 15 residues. The CDR3 DNA follows: TGTGCCAGTAGTATAGGAGAGCGAGGCTCAGATACGCAGTATTTT. As protein: CASSIGERGSDTQYF.

In its sample, this clone was seen a few times. J is TRBJ1-1 and V is TRBV29-1; D gene uncertain. Trimming removed 4 bases from V and 7 bases from J, with 7 bases in between. Germline V gene lookup returns CDR1 SQVTM and CDR2 ANQGSEA. The CDR3 has 10 residues. CDR3 sequence reads: CSVVEIEAFF. CDR3 bases: TGCAGCGTTGTCGAGATTGAAGCTTTCTTT.

This rearrangement joins TRBV7-8 to TRBJ2-5; 10 bases are shared with TRBD2. J gave up 1 base and V 10 bases, and 6 bases lay outside the gene matches. The germline CDR1 and CDR2 sequences are SGHVS and FQNEAQ. The CDR3 runs to 14 residues. CDR3 nucleotides: TGTGCCACCCTAGCGGGGGATTTCCAAGAGACCCAGTACTTC. Translation: CATLAGDFQETQYF.

Written as DNA, the CDR3 is TGTGCCAGTAGCCCCCGACAGGGATCCATGAACACTGAAGCTTTCTTT. Protein: CASSPRQGSMNTEAFF. The chain employs TRBV19 and TRBJ1-1; TRBD1 aligns across 7 bases. With 6 bases clipped from V and 0 bases from J, the junction kept 10 bases outside the gene matches. The CDR3 covers 16 residues. Looked up from germline, CDR1 is LNHDA and CDR2 is SQIVND (reference sequence).

The chain joins TRBV4-1 to TRBJ2-1, with a weak D call TRBD2 (6 bases). Trimming took off 3 bases at V and 5 bases at J, with 20 bases between the two ends. Germline assignment: CDR1 MGHRA and CDR2 YSYEKL. The CDR3 sequence is 17 residues long. The CDR3 region is CASSQMQVAARDNEQFF. Written as DNA, the CDR3 is TGCGCCAGCAGCCAGATGCAGGTAGCGGCAAGGGACAATGAGCAGTTCTTC.

The V gene is TRBV7-9, the J gene TRBJ1-3; 10 bases are shared with TRBD1. Looked up from germline, CDR1 is SEHNR and CDR2 is FQNEAQ (reference sequence). V was clipped by 5 bases and J by 0 bases; unmatched bases: 10. CDR3 length: 18 amino acids. This CDR3 reads CASSTLGQGDSSGNTIYF. The CDR3 region has the DNA TGTGCCAGCAGCACCTTAGGACAGGGGGATAGCTCTGGAAACACCATATATTTT.

This CDR3 is CASSLAREQFF. CDR3 bases: TGTGCCAGCAGCCTAGCGAGAGAGCAGTTCTTC. The genes are TRBV6-2 or TRBV6-3 and TRBJ2-1, with D perhaps TRBD2 (6 bases). V was trimmed by 6 bases and J by 10 bases, leaving 10 bases between them. The CDR3 contains 11 residues. Per the germline V gene, CDR1 is MNHEY and CDR2 is SVGEGT.

The J gene is TRBJ1-1, the V gene TRBV10-3, with 10 bases lining up with TRBD1. Losses at the gene ends were 6 bases for V and 6 bases for J; bases not matched to a gene: 4. The CDR3 covers 13 residues. Germline V CDR1 and CDR2: ENHRY, SYGVKD. DNA of the CDR3: TGTGCCATCAGGGGGACAGGGGATGCTGAAGCTTTCTTT. Its translation is CAIRGTGDAEAFF.

This rearrangement joins TRBV18 to TRBJ2-2; possibly TRBD2 for D (6 bases). The CDR3 runs to 15 residues. V lost 6 bases, J lost 3 bases, and 14 bases lay in between. Per the germline V gene, CDR1 is KGHSH and CDR2 is LQKENI. For the CDR3, the DNA is TGTGCCAGCTCTCGGGAGCGGAGCTACACCGGGGAGCTGTTTTTT. Its protein product is CASSRERSYTGELFF.

CDR3: CASSPGQGVTNEKLFF. The CDR3 DNA is TGTGCCAGCAGCCCCGGACAGGGGGTAACTAATGAAAAACTGTTTTTT. The chain has TRBV27 and TRBJ1-4, with 10 bases that match TRBD1. This CDR3 comprises 16 residues. V lost 6 bases and J lost 1; bases outside the gene matches: 5. The germline CDR1 and CDR2 sequences are MNHEY and SMNVEV (reference sequence).

The chain combines TRBV6-2 or TRBV6-3 with TRBJ1-2, with D maybe TRBD1 (6 bases). The CDR3 covers 14 residues. From germline, CDR1 is MNHEY and CDR2 SVGEGT. Deletions cut 5 bases from V and 6 bases from J, with 16 bases between. Here the CDR3 reads CASSKPHQGNGYTF. In nucleotides, the CDR3 is TGTGCCAGCAGTAAACCGCACCAGGGGAATGGCTACACCTTC.

The chain carries TRBV6-5 and TRBJ2-1; TRBD2 matches 7 bases. CDR3 length: 14 amino acids. Germline V gives CDR1 MNHEY, CDR2 SVGAGI. The V segment lost 7 bases and the J segment 5 bases; nucleotides outside the gene matches: 8. The CDR3, as DNA: TGTGCCAGCACTCCGGGACTATATGACAATGAGCAGTTCTTC. It is translated as CASTPGLYDNEQFF.

V and J are TRBV6-9 and TRBJ1-2; 12 bases are shared with TRBD1. There are 17 residues in the CDR3. J was trimmed by 4 bases and V by 2 bases; bases with no gene match: 8. Germline CDR1 reads MNHGY; CDR2 reads SVAAGI. The CDR3 DNA reads TGTGCCAGCAGTTATGCCGGGACAGGGGGCTTTCCCTATGGCTACACCTTC. It encodes CASSYAGTGGFPYGYTF.

The chain uses TRBV29-1 and TRBJ2-1; no reliable D call. CDR3 size: 17 residues. Germline assignment: CDR1 SQVTM and CDR2 ANQGSEA. Trimming left V 5 bases short and J 5 bases short, with 25 bases between. CDR3 nucleotides: TGCAGCGTTTCCCGCCGCCGCCAGGATCCCGCAGACAATGAGCAGTTCTTC. This translates into CSVSRRRQDPADNEQFF.

The chain has TRBV2 and TRBJ2-7, with 7 bases matching TRBD1. Germline lookup yields CDR1 SNHLY and CDR2 FYNNEI. The J segment lost 0 bases and the V segment lost 6 bases, leaving 5 bases of the junction unmatched. This CDR3 spans 14 amino acids. The CDR3 spells CASRFRDSSYEQYF. The DNA of the CDR3 is TGTGCCAGCAGGTTCCGGGACAGCTCCTACGAGCAGTACTTC.

V usage is TRBV19 and J usage is TRBJ1-2; D not resolved. CDR3 length: 11 residues. From germline, CDR1 is LNHDA and CDR2 SQIVND (reference sequence). Trimming cost V 6 bases and J 5 bases, with 7 bases left between them. CDR3 sequence: CASRNFYGYTF. In DNA, the CDR3 is TGTGCCAGTAGAAACTTTTATGGCTACACCTTC.

A single count supports this clone. This sequence joins TRBV14 and TRBJ1-1; no reliable D call. CDR3 length: 16 amino acids. Germline lookup yields CDR1 SGHDN and CDR2 FVKESK. Trimming removed 1 base at V and 4 bases at J, with 16 bases between. The CDR3 spells CASSQGPGGPSTEAFF. Here the CDR3 DNA reads TGTGCCAGCAGCCAAGGCCCGGGAGGTCCTTCCACTGAAGCTTTCTTT.

This clone was detected once. The chain is built from TRBV5-1 and TRBJ2-3; 10 bases agree with TRBD2. Trimming removed 0 bases from V and 3 bases from J; junction bases left unmatched: 4. Germline V lookup: CDR1 SGHRS, CDR2 YFSETQ. CDR3 size: 16 residues. The CDR3: CASSLALAGVTDTQYF. The CDR3, as DNA: TGCGCCAGCAGCTTGGCTCTAGCGGGGGTTACAGATACGCAGTATTTT.

This clone was counted ten times or more. The chain uses TRBV2 and TRBJ1-2; D is unclear. Germline CDR1 is SNHLY and CDR2 is FYNNEI. The ends were cut back, 7 bases at V and 6 bases at J, with 15 bases in the middle. The CDR3 is made up of 13 amino acids. The CDR3: CASIVGGNDGYTF. DNA for the CDR3: TGTGCCAGCATTGTTGGAGGGAATGATGGCTACACCTTC.

The chain carries TRBV11-2 and TRBJ2-1, with TRBD2 matching 8 bases. Trimming cost V 4 bases and J 8 bases; bases outside gene matches: 13. The CDR3 contains 16 residues. Germline V gene lookup returns CDR1 SGHAT and CDR2 FQNNGV. The CDR3 loop is CASSSGVGTRSDEQFF. DNA for the CDR3: TGTGCCAGCAGCTCGGGGGTTGGGACTAGATCAGATGAGCAGTTCTTC.

The V call is TRBV5-5, the J call TRBJ1-3, with D possibly TRBD1 on 6 matching bases. Germline V gene data show CDR1 as SGHKS and CDR2 as YYEKEE (reference sequence). V was shortened by 0 bases and J by 0 bases, with 16 bases between the two germline ends. This CDR3 spans 18 amino acids. The CDR3: CASSLGPTQGSSGNTIYF. CDR3 in DNA: TGTGCCAGCAGCTTGGGGCCCACTCAGGGGAGCTCTGGAAACACCATATATTTT.

The chain recombines TRBV10-1 with TRBJ2-7, with D tentatively TRBD2 (5 bases). Germline V gives CDR1 WNHNN, CDR2 SYGVQD (reference sequence). The ends were cut back, 7 bases at V and 5 bases at J, with 12 bases in the middle. This CDR3 has 12 amino acids. The chain's CDR3 is CASNNRGNEQYF. The CDR3 nucleotides read TGCGCCAGCAATAACCGAGGGAACGAGCAGTACTTC.

The rearrangement joins TRBV5-1 to TRBJ2-1, with D possibly being TRBD1 (6 bases). Trimming took 7 bases from V and 7 from J, leaving 15 bases between them. CDR3 length: 13 amino acids. CDR1 and CDR2 from the germline V gene are SGHRS and YFSETQ. This chain's CDR3 is CASGEYRANEQFF. The CDR3 nucleotides read TGCGCCAGCGGCGAGTACAGGGCTAATGAGCAGTTCTTC.

The gene calls are TRBV5-4 and TRBJ2-7, with TRBD1 as a possible D gene (5 bases). The length of the CDR3 is 16 residues. Trimming stripped 2 bases from V and 0 bases from J, with 15 bases between. Germline V gene sequence: CDR1 SGHNT, CDR2 YYREEE (reference sequence). The CDR3 loop reads CASSFGRGRSSYEQYF. The CDR3 region has the DNA TGTGCCAGCAGCTTTGGTAGGGGCCGAAGCTCCTACGAGCAGTACTTC.

J is TRBJ2-6 and V is TRBV15; D might be TRBD1 (5 bases). The germline V and J ends were trimmed by 3 bases and 0 bases, with 12 bases remaining between them. This CDR3 is built from 17 residues. Germline values: CDR1 LNHNV, CDR2 YYDKDF (reference sequence). The CDR3 DNA reads as TGTGCCACCAGCAGGGGGCCAGGCCTCTCTGGGGCCAACGTCCTGACTTTC. Translation: CATSRGPGLSGANVLTF. The complete variable domain, with remaining parts taken from reference TRBV15 and TRBJ2-6, reads DAMVIQNPRYQVTQFGKPVTLSCSQTLNHNVMYWYQQKSSQAPKLLFHYYDKDFNNEADTPDNFQSRRPNTSFCFLDIRSPGLGDTAMYLCATSRGPGLSGANVLTFGAGSRLTVL.

This chain uses TRBV28 with TRBJ1-3; possibly TRBD1 for D (5 bases). Germline assignment: CDR1 MDHEN and CDR2 SYDVKM. This CDR3 comprises 14 residues. Trimming removed 4 bases from V and 0 bases from J, with 7 bases in between. CDR3 region: CASSWGVSGNTIYF. CDR3 in DNA: TGTGCCAGCAGTTGGGGGGTCTCTGGAAACACCATATATTTT.